These 28 T cell receptor beta chains were all obtained from the same sample, sequenced in a study of T-cell reconstitution after alpha-beta-depleted transplantation in children. Researchers prepared the TCRbeta library using unique molecular identifiers, the study reports. TCRdb passed the PCR reads through MiXCR, listing each CDR3 protein once. The sample lists roughly 110,000 distinct CDR3 sequences; about 9.3% were seen once. Sequenced here: PBMCs, sampled before TCRalphabeta/CD19-depleted stem cell transplant. The receptors were gathered from a boy aged 2 to 9 with acute lymphoblastic leukemia, due to receive a stem cell transplant.

The chain employs TRBV5-1 and TRBJ2-1; D perhaps matches TRBD2 (5 bases). The CDR3 length is 15 residues. The germline V and J ends were trimmed by 0 bases and 5 bases, with 12 bases remaining between them. Germline values: CDR1 SGHRS, CDR2 YFSETQ. The CDR3 reads CASSLGLGRDNEQFF. The CDR3 DNA reads TGCGCCAGCAGCTTGGGGTTAGGGCGGGACAATGAGCAGTTCTTC.

This clonotype was counted between two and nine times. V gene TRBV12-3 or TRBV12-4 combines with J gene TRBJ2-7; no clear D gene. V dropped 6 bases and J dropped 6 bases, with 15 bases sitting between them. The CDR3 totals 13 residues. CDR3 sequence: CASRGNRKGEQYF. CDR3 DNA sequence: TGTGCCAGCAGGGGGAATAGGAAGGGCGAGCAGTACTTC.

A single count supports this clonotype. V and J are TRBV7-2 and TRBJ2-7, with D maybe TRBD1 (5 bases). The V gene's germline CDR1 is SGHTA and CDR2 FQGNSA. The CDR3 sequence is 13 residues long. Trimming removed 2 bases from V and 6 bases from J, with 11 bases in between. The CDR3 loop reads CASSLMSRGEQYF. The DNA for the CDR3 is TGTGCCAGCAGCTTAATGTCTAGGGGCGAGCAGTACTTC.

The chain recombines TRBV20-1 with TRBJ2-4; possibly TRBD1 or TRBD2 for D (6 bases each). The germline gives CDR1 DFQATT, CDR2 SNEGSKA (reference sequence). This CDR3 has 14 residues. The V end was cut by 5 bases, the J end by 5 bases, with 16 bases between. This CDR3 is CSASGLRGENIQYF. The CDR3 bases are TGCAGTGCTTCGGGCCTGAGGGGGGAAAACATTCAGTACTTC.

This clonotype was counted between two and nine times. J is TRBJ1-2 and V is TRBV29-1; 8 positions match TRBD1. V was pared by 7 bases and J by 6 bases, with 7 bases of the junction left unmatched. CDR1 SQVTM and CDR2 ANQGSEA come from the germline V gene. The CDR3 runs to 12 residues. CDR3 nucleotide sequence: TGCAGCGCACGAAGACAGGGGCATGGCTACACCTTC. It translates to CSARRQGHGYTF.

The CDR3 coding sequence is TGTGCCAGCAGCGCTAAGGGGGCGGGCACCGGGGAGCTGTTTTTT. This encodes CASSAKGAGTGELFF. The J gene is TRBJ2-2, the V gene TRBV7-3; 7 bases align to TRBD1. From germline, CDR1 is SGHTA and CDR2 FQGTGA. This CDR3 comprises 15 residues. V was pared by 5 bases and J by 4 bases, with 7 bases of the junction left unmatched.

This clonotype has more than one count but fewer than ten. The chain recombines TRBV5-1 with TRBJ1-1; tentatively, D is TRBD1 (6 bases). The CDR3 runs to 15 residues. Trimming removed 4 bases at V and 4 bases at J, with 17 bases between. CDR1 and CDR2 from the germline V gene are SGHRS and YFSETQ. CDR3 in DNA: TGCGCCAGCAGCCACAAGGCAGGGGCAGGCACTGAAGCTTTCTTT. Protein sequence: CASSHKAGAGTEAFF. Full variable domain (missing parts from reference TRBV5-1 and TRBJ1-1): KAGVTQTPRYLIKTRGQQVTLSCSPISGHRSVSWYQQTPGQGLQFLFEYFSETQRNKGNFPGRFSGRQFSNSRSEMNVSTLELGDSALYLCASSHKAGAGTEAFFGQGTRLTVV.

This clonotype appeared many times. The V gene is TRBV6-5, the J gene TRBJ2-7; TRBD1 is a possible D gene (6 bases). The CDR3 runs 13 residues. Germline assignment: CDR1 MNHEY and CDR2 SVGAGI. Trimming pared 6 bases from V and 3 bases from J, leaving 12 bases between. The CDR3 protein is CASSTGPYYEQYF. In nucleotides, the CDR3 is TGTGCCAGCAGCACAGGGCCTTACTACGAGCAGTACTTC.

This clonotype was counted at least ten times. This chain links TRBV12-3 or TRBV12-4 with TRBJ2-7; no definite D call. The V and J ends lost 3 bases and 9 bases respectively, with 9 bases between them. The CDR3 totals 11 residues. The CDR3 spells CASSFDAWQYF. CDR3 in DNA: TGTGCCAGCAGTTTCGACGCCTGGCAGTACTTC.

This chain uses TRBV14 with TRBJ2-6; the D gene is possibly TRBD1 (6 bases). Germline CDR1 and CDR2: SGHDN and FVKESK. V was clipped by 0 bases and J by 2 bases, with 14 bases between them. CDR3 size: 18 residues. DNA for the CDR3: TGTGCCAGCAGCCAAGACGTTTATCACAGGGCTGGGGCCAACGTCCTGACTTTC. Its translation: CASSQDVYHRAGANVLTF. Full variable domain (outside the CDR3, taken from reference TRBV14 and TRBJ2-6): EAGVTQFPSHSVIEKGQTVTLRCDPISGHDNLYWYRRVMGKEIKFLLHFVKESKQDESGMPNNRFLAERTGGTYSTLKVQPAELEDSGVYFCASSQDVYHRAGANVLTFGAGSRLTVL.

The CDR3 reads CASSPVHEQYF. The DNA of the CDR3 is TGTGCCAGCAGTCCAGTCCACGAGCAGTACTTC. The chain combines TRBV2 with TRBJ2-7; D gene ambiguous. V was clipped by 5 bases and J by 5 bases, with 7 bases between them. Germline-derived CDR1 and CDR2 are SNHLY and FYNNEI. This CDR3 comprises 11 residues.

This chain connects TRBV18 to TRBJ1-2; no clear D gene. Deletions cut 2 bases from V and 6 bases from J, with 10 bases between. The germline V gene has CDR1 KGHSH and CDR2 LQKENI. CDR3 length: 13 residues. CDR3 protein: CASSPIVVDGYTF. In nucleotides, the CDR3 is TGTGCCAGCTCACCAATAGTGGTGGATGGCTACACCTTC.

This sequence joins TRBV3-1 and TRBJ1-2, with 8 bases that match TRBD1. Germline assignment: CDR1 LGHDT and CDR2 YNNKEL (reference sequence). This CDR3 region has 15 residues. J was trimmed by 4 bases and V by 2 bases; bases with no gene match: 6. CDR3 sequence (DNA): TGTGCCAGCAGCCAACCGACAGGGGCTGGCTATGGCTACACCTTC. Translated, it gives CASSQPTGAGYGYTF.

This clonotype was detected only a few times. CDR3 sequence reads: CSAGGQPYEQYF. DNA for the CDR3: TGCAGTGCTGGGGGACAGCCGTACGAGCAGTACTTC. The rearrangement uses TRBV20-1 and TRBJ2-7; TRBD1 agrees at 7 bases. Germline V lookup: CDR1 DFQATT, CDR2 SNEGSKA (reference sequence). The junction had 5 bases not matched to a gene; V was cut back by 5 bases and J by 4 bases. This CDR3 contains 12 residues.

This clonotype came up many times. This chain links TRBV5-4 with TRBJ2-2; 10 positions match TRBD1. There are 19 residues in the CDR3. J lost 1 base, V lost 0 bases, and 9 bases had no gene match. Germline assignment: CDR1 SGHNT and CDR2 YYREEE (reference sequence). The CDR3 protein is CASSLVGTGVEGNTGELFF. The DNA of the CDR3 is TGTGCCAGCAGCTTGGTTGGGACAGGGGTTGAGGGGAACACCGGGGAGCTGTTTTTT.

This clonotype was detected ten times or more. The gene calls are TRBV27 and TRBJ2-2; D possibly matches TRBD1 or TRBD2 (5 bases each). In germline, CDR1 is MNHEY, CDR2 SMNVEV (reference sequence). This CDR3 has 14 amino acids. V lost 2 bases and J 7 bases, leaving 11 bases between the germline ends. CDR3 protein: CASSLGTQLGELFF. The CDR3 region has the DNA TGTGCCAGCAGTTTAGGGACCCAGCTCGGGGAGCTGTTTTTT.

This clonotype showed up many times. The chain carries TRBV6-1 and TRBJ2-7, with D maybe TRBD2 (5 bases). The CDR3 sequence is 15 residues long. V was trimmed by 10 bases and J by 1 base, leaving 20 bases between them. Germline values: CDR1 MNHNS, CDR2 SASEGT. The CDR3 region is CATLIIRRGSYEQYF. CDR3 nucleotide sequence: TGTGCCACCCTTATAATCCGACGGGGTTCCTACGAGCAGTACTTC.

This clonotype has only a few counts. V is TRBV4-1 and J is TRBJ2-7; 9 bases agree with TRBD2. The V gene's germline CDR1 is MGHRA and CDR2 YSYEKL. The CDR3 has 18 residues. The trim removed 1 base at V and 6 bases at J, leaving 16 bases unmatched. The CDR3 protein is CASSQALSSGMWIGEQYF. Written as DNA, the CDR3 is TGCGCCAGCAGCCAAGCCCTCTCTAGCGGGATGTGGATAGGCGAGCAGTACTTC.

In DNA form, the CDR3 reads TGTGCCACCAGTGACCCCAGGGCGAATCAGCCCCAGCATTTT. It yields the protein CATSDPRANQPQHF. V is TRBV24-1 and J is TRBJ1-5, with a weak D call TRBD1 (5 bases). This CDR3 region has 14 residues. The ends were cut back, 4 bases at V and 4 bases at J, with 10 bases in the middle. CDR1 is KGHDR, CDR2 SFDVKD, per germline.

This clonotype occurred a few times. The chain carries TRBV20-1 and TRBJ2-5, with D possibly called TRBD1 or TRBD2 (5 bases each). The CDR3 covers 16 residues. CDR1 is DFQATT and CDR2 is SNEGSKA in the germline V gene (reference sequence). V was trimmed by 2 bases and J by 2 bases, leaving 18 bases between them. In DNA form, the CDR3 reads TGCAGTGCTAGACCGAACGGGACCTTTCTACAAGAGACCCAGTACTTC. It is translated as CSARPNGTFLQETQYF.

This chain connects TRBV12-3 or TRBV12-4 to TRBJ2-1; TRBD1 agrees at 8 bases. There are 12 residues in the CDR3. V lost 7 bases to trimming and J lost 14 bases; unmatched junction nucleotides: 10. CDR3: CASTIRQGPKFF. The CDR3 DNA reads TGTGCCAGCACCATTCGACAGGGGCCTAAGTTCTTC.

This clonotype was counted at least ten times. The J gene is TRBJ2-1, the V gene TRBV7-2; 9 bases agree with TRBD2. The CDR3 loop spans 16 amino acids. The V gene end was trimmed by 2 bases and the J gene end by 7 bases; junction bases not matched to a gene: 9. Germline-derived CDR1 and CDR2 are SGHTA and FQGNSA. The DNA for the CDR3 is TGTGCCAGCAGCTTAATTGCGGGACTAGCACGTAATGAGCAGTTCTTC. Its protein is CASSLIAGLARNEQFF. Full variable domain (outside the CDR3, taken from reference TRBV7-2 and TRBJ2-1): GAGVSQSPSNKVTEKGKDVELRCDPISGHTALYWYRQSLGQGLEFLIYFQGNSAPDKSGLPSDRFSAERTGGSVSTLTIQRTQQEDSAVYLCASSLIAGLARNEQFFGPGTRLTVL.

The rearrangement joins TRBV27 to TRBJ2-4, with TRBD2 matching over 10 bases. The J segment lost 6 bases and the V segment lost 6 bases, leaving 8 bases of the junction unmatched. The CDR3 has 15 residues. Germline V lookup: CDR1 MNHEY, CDR2 SMNVEV (reference sequence). The CDR3 reads CASSSASGRANIQYF. In DNA, the CDR3 is TGTGCCAGCAGCTCCGCTAGCGGGAGAGCAAACATTCAGTACTTC.

The chain uses TRBV5-1 and TRBJ2-1; D gene ambiguous. Deletions cut 5 bases from V and 5 bases from J, with 11 bases between. The CDR3 loop spans 13 amino acids. From germline, CDR1 is SGHRS and CDR2 YFSETQ. This CDR3 reads CASRDGVHNEQFF. CDR3 DNA sequence: TGCGCCAGCAGGGACGGAGTCCACAATGAGCAGTTCTTC.

This clonotype was observed many times. The chain has TRBV12-3 or TRBV12-4 and TRBJ2-7; 7 bases are shared with TRBD1. Trimming took 9 bases from V and 5 from J; bases not matched to a gene: 10. The CDR3 is 13 amino acids. The CDR3 DNA is TGTGCCAGAACCACAGGGGATTTCCACGAGCAGTACTTC. Protein sequence: CARTTGDFHEQYF.

This chain links TRBV6-1 with TRBJ2-1; no reliable D call. CDR3 length: 12 amino acids. Germline values: CDR1 MNHNS, CDR2 SASEGT. Trimming stripped 11 bases from V and 4 bases from J, with 12 bases between. This CDR3 reads CASHGQYNEQFF. The DNA of the CDR3 is TGTGCCTCGCACGGGCAGTACAATGAGCAGTTCTTC.

In its sample, this clonotype was seen a few times. V and J are TRBV28 and TRBJ2-1, with 9 bases fitting TRBD1. Germline V CDR1 and CDR2: MDHEN, SYDVKM. V lost 7 bases, J lost 10 bases, and 8 bases stayed unmatched. The CDR3 is 13 residues long. The CDR3 nucleotides read TGTGCCAGCACGACAGGGGGGCATAGGGAGCAGTTCTTC. This codes for CASTTGGHREQFF.

This clonotype occurred a few times. The V gene is TRBV20-1, the J gene TRBJ1-2, with a weak D call TRBD1 (6 bases). The V and J ends lost 0 bases and 3 bases respectively, with 11 bases between them. CDR1 and CDR2 (germline): DFQATT, SNEGSKA (reference sequence). There are 14 residues in the CDR3. The CDR3 bases are TGCAGTGCTAGAGATATACAGGGACACTATGGCTACACCTTC. Translating it yields CSARDIQGHYGYTF.